The source of this TCR beta chain is a study of blood T cell repertoires in COVID-19. The overall study: From T cells, B-cell-depleted T cells, or PBMCs came the material, which was cDNA or gDNA.

TCRdb's table, derived via immunoSEQ multiplex PCR, lists solely in-frame clones and lacks some. The repertoire holds some 270,000 clones, with about 89% as singletons. The V and J ends lost 10 bases and 1 base respectively, with 15 bases between them. Germline lookup yields CDR1 KGHDR and CDR2 SFDVKD. The CDR3 covers 15 residues. Sample: peripheral blood. V gene TRBV24-1 combines with J gene TRBJ2-2; D gene ambiguous. This receptor was taken from a young man with acute or convalescent COVID-19. The CDR3 reads CATKPSRGNTGELFF. CDR3 coding DNA: TGTGCCACGAAACCGTCGAGAGGGAACACCGGGGAGCTGTTTTTT.